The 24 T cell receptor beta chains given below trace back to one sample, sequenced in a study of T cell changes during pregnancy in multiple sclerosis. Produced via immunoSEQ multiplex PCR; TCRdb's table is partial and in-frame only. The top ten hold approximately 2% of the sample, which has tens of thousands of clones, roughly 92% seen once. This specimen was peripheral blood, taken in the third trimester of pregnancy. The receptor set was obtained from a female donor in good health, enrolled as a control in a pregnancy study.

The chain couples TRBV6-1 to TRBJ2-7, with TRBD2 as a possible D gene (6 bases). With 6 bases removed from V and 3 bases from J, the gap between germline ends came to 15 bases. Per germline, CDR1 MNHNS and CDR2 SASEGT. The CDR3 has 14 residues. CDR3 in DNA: TGTGCCAGCAGATCTAGCGTTAATGTCTACGAGCAGTACTTC. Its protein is CASRSSVNVYEQYF.

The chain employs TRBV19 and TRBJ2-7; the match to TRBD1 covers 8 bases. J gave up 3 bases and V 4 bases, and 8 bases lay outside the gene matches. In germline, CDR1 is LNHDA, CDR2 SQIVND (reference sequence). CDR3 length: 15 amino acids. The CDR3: CASSSRGQGDYEQYF. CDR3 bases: TGTGCCAGTAGTAGCCGCGGACAGGGAGACTACGAGCAGTACTTC.

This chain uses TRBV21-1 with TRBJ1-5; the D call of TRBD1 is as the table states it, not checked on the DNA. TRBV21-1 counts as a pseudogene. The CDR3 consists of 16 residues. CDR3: CASSKVVRQGNQPQHF. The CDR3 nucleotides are TGTGCCAGCAGCAAAGTCGTGAGACAGGGGAATCAGCCCCAGCATTTT.

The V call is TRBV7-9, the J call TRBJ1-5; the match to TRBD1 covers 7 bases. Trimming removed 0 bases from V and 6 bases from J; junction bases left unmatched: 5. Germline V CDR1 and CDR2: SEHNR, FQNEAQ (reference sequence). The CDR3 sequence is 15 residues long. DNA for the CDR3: TGTGCCAGCAGCTTAGCCGGCAGGGGGTCTCAGCCCCAGCATTTT. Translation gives CASSLAGRGSQPQHF.

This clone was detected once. The CDR3 region is CASSQGFSSGGTDTQYF. For the CDR3, the DNA is TGTGCCAGCAGCCAAGGGTTCTCTAGCGGAGGCACAGATACGCAGTATTTT. This chain uses TRBV4-2 with TRBJ2-3; 7 bases match TRBD2. The CDR3 has 17 amino acids. The J segment lost 1 base and the V segment lost 1 base, leaving 8 bases of the junction unmatched. The germline V gene encodes CDR1 LGHNA and CDR2 YNFKEQ.

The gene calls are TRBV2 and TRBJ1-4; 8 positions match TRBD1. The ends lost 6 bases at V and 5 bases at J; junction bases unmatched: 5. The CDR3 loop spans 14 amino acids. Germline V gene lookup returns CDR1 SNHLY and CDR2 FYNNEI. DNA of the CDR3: TGTGCCAGCAGGCCGCGACAGGGGAATGAAAAACTGTTTTTT. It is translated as CASRPRQGNEKLFF.

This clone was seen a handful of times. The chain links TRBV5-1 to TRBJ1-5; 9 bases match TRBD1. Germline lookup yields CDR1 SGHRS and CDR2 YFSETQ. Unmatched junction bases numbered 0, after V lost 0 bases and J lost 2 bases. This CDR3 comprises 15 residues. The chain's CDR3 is CASSLGQGGNQPQHF. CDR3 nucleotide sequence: TGCGCCAGCAGCTTGGGACAGGGGGGCAATCAGCCCCAGCATTTT.

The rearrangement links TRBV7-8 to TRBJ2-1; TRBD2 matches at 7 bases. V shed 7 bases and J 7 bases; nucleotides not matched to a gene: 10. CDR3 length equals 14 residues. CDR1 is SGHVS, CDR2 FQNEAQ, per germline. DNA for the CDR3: TGTGCCAGCAAGGCCGCACTAGCGTATAATGAGCAGTTCTTC. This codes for CASKAALAYNEQFF.

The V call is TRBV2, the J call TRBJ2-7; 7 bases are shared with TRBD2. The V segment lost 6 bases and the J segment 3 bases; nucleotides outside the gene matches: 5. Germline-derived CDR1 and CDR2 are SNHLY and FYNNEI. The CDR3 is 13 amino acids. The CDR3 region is CASSGLGLYEQYF. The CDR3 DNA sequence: TGTGCCAGCAGCGGACTAGGACTCTACGAGCAGTACTTC.

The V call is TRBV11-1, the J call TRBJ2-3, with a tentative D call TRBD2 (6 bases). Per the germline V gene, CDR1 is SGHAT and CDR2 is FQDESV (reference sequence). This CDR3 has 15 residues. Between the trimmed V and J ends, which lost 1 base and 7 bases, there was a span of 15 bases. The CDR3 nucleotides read TGTGCCAGCAGCTTAGGGCGGGGACTCGGGAATACGCAGTATTTT. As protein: CASSLGRGLGNTQYF.

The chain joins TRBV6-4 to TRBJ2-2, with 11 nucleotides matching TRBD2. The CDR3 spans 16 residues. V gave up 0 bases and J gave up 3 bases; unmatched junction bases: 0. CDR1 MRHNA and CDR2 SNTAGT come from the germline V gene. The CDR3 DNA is TGTGCCAGCAGTGACTCGACTAGCGGGGACACCGGGGAGCTGTTTTTT. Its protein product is CASSDSTSGDTGELFF.

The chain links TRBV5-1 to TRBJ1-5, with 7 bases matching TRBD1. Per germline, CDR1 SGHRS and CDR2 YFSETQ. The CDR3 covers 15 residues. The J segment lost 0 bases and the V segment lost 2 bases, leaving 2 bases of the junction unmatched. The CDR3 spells CASSLGDSSNQPQHF. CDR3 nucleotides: TGCGCCAGCAGCTTAGGGGACAGTAGCAATCAGCCCCAGCATTTT.

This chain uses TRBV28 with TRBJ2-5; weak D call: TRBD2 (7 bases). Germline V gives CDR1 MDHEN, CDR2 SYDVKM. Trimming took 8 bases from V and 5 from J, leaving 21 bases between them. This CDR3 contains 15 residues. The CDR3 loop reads CASCNEGGGRETQYF. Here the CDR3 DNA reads TGTGCCAGCTGCAATGAAGGGGGAGGGCGTGAGACCCAGTACTTC.

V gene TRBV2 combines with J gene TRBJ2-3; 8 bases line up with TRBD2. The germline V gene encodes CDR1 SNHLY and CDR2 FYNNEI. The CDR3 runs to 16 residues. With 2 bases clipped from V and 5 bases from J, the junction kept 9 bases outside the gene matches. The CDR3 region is CASSELAGMQGDTQYF. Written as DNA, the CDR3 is TGTGCCAGCAGTGAATTAGCGGGGATGCAAGGAGATACGCAGTATTTT.

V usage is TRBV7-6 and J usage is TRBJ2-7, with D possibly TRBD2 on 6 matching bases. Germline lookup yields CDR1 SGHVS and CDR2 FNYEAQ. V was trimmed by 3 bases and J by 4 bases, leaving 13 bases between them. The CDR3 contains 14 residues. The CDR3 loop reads CASSLGGFPYEQYF. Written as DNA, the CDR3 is TGTGCCAGCAGCTTGGGGGGATTTCCGTACGAGCAGTACTTC.

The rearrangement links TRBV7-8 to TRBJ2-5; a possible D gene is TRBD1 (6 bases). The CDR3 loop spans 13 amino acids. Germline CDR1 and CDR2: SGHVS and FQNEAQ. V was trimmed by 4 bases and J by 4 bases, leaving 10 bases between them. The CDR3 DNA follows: TGTGCCAGCAGCTCATCCAGGGGAGAGACCCAGTACTTC. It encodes CASSSSRGETQYF.

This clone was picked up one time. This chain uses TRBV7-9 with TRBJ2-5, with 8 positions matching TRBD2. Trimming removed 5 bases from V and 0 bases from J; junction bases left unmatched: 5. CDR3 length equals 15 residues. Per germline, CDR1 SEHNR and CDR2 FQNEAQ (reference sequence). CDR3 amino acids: CASSHSGIYQETQYF. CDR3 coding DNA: TGTGCCAGCAGCCATAGCGGGATATACCAAGAGACCCAGTACTTC.

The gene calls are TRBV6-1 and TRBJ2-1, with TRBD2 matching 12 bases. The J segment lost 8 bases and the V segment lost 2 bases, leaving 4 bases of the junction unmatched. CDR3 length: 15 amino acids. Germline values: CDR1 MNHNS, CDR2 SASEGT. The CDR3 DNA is TGTGCCAGCAGTGAATCTAGCGGGGGGGCCTATGAGCAGTTCTTC. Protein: CASSESSGGAYEQFF.

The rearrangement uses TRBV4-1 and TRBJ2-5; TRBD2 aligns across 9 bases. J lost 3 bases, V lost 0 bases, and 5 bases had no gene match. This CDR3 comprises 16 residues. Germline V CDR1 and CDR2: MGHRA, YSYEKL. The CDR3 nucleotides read TGCGCCAGCAGCCAAGATAGGCCTAGCGGGAAAGAGACCCAGTACTTC. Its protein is CASSQDRPSGKETQYF.

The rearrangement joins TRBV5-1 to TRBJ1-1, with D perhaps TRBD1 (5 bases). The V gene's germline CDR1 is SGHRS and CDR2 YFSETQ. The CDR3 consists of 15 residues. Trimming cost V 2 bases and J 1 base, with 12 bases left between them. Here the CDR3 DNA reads TGCGCCAGCAGCTTTTTTACAGGCGCGAACACTGAAGCTTTCTTT. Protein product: CASSFFTGANTEAFF.

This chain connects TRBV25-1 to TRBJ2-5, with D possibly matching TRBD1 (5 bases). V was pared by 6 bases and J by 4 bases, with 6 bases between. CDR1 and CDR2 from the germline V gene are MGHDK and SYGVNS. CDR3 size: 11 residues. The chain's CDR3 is CASRGPETQYF. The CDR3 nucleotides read TGTGCCAGCAGGGGGCCAGAGACCCAGTACTTC.

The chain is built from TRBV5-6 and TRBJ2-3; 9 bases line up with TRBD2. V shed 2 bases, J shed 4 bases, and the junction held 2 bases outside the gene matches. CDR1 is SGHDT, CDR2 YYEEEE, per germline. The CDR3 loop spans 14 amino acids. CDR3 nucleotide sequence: TGTGCCAGCAGCTTTAGCGGGGGAGCAGATACGCAGTATTTT. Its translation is CASSFSGGADTQYF.

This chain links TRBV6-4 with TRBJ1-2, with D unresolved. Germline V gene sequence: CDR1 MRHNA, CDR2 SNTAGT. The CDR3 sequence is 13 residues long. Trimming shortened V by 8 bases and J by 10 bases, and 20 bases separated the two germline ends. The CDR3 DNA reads TGTGCCAGCCCCCTCGACTCGGATGAGGACTACACCTTC. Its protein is CASPLDSDEDYTF.

DNA for the CDR3: TGTGCTAGTGGTTACCGACCTGGGGAGTGGCATTTT. Protein sequence: CASGYRPGEWHF. The genes are TRBV12-5 and TRBJ1-5; unclear D gene. This CDR3 is 12 amino acids long. Trimming cost V 4 bases and J 15 bases, with 16 bases left between them. Germline CDR1 LGHNT, CDR2 FRNRAP.